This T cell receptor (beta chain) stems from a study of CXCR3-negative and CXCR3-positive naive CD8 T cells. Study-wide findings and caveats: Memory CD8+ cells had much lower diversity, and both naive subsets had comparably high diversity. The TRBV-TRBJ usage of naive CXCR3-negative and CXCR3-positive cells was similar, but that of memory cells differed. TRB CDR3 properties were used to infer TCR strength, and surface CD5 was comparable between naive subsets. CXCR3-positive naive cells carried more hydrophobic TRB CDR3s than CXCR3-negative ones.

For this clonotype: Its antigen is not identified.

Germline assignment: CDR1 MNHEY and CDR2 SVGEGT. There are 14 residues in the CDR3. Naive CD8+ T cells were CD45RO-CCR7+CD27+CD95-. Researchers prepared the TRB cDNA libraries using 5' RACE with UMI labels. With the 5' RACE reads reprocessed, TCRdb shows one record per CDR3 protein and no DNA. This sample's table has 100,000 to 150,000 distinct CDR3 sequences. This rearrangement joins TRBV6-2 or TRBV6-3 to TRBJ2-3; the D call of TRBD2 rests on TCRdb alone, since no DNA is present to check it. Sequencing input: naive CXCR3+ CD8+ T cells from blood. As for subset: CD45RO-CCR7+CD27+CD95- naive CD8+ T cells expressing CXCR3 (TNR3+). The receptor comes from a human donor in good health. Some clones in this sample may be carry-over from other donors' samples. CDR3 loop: CASSLGGAADTQYF.